This TCR beta chain came from a study of T cell clonotyping in hematopoietic cell transplantation. Overall study findings and caveats: Recipient TCR diversity dropped after transplant; expanded clonotypes rose from day 30 to 180. Few recipient clonotypes overlapped donors; over 95% were de novo at given depth. Without cell sorting, CD4 versus CD8 contributions remain unresolved.

With regard to this clone: The antigen is undetermined.

The method was immunoSEQ multiplex PCR; TCRdb's version includes in-frame clones alone and lacks a portion of them. The sample has 17,000 or so clones; 60% to 75% are singletons. The sample taken for sequencing was peripheral blood mononuclear cells. The TCR originated in a woman aged 55-69 years in good health. Some clones in this sample may be carry-over from other donors' samples.

The CDR3 sequence is CASSLDLGGAKGAGYEQYF. CDR3 coding DNA: TGTGCCAGCAGTTTAGATTTGGGGGGCGCAAAGGGAGCGGGCTACGAGCAGTACTTC. The chain links TRBV28 to TRBJ2-7; D may correspond to TRBD1 or TRBD2 (6 bases each). The CDR3 is 19 residues long. Trimming shortened V by 2 bases and J by 3 bases, and 26 bases separated the two germline ends. CDR1 is MDHEN, CDR2 SYDVKM, per germline.